Presented here are 27 T cell receptor beta chains from one specimen sequenced in a study of early stage breast cancer tumors. Data came from immunoSEQ multiplex PCR; TCRdb stores just in-frame clones and leaves some out. The sample has fewer than 70,000 clones; about three quarters are singletons. Sequencing was done on a sample of blood. These receptors all come from a person aged 25 to 40 with breast cancer.

This chain joins TRBV10-3 and TRBJ2-2; TRBD2 matches at 11 bases. V shed 5 bases and J 6 bases; nucleotides not matched to a gene: 5. Germline V gives CDR1 ENHRY, CDR2 SYGVKD. There are 15 residues in the CDR3. As DNA, the CDR3 is TGTGCCATCAGTATAGCGGGAGGGCCCCCCGGGGAGCTGTTTTTT. It translates to CAISIAGGPPGELFF.

This chain joins TRBV7-9 and TRBJ1-6; TRBD1 matches 8 bases. CDR3 size: 15 residues. J was trimmed by 8 bases and V by 3 bases; bases with no gene match: 6. CDR1 and CDR2 from the germline V gene are SEHNR and FQNEAQ (reference sequence). CDR3 protein: CASSFRNRGDSPLHF. The CDR3 DNA reads as TGTGCCAGCAGCTTCCGGAACAGGGGGGATTCACCCCTCCACTTT.

This rearrangement joins TRBV30 to TRBJ2-1, with TRBD2 identical over 9 bases. Germline-derived CDR1 and CDR2 are GTSNPN and SVGIG (reference sequence). The CDR3 is 15 residues long. V shed 1 base and J 8 bases; nucleotides not matched to a gene: 9. The CDR3 protein is CAWSGQGGRVDEQFF. The CDR3 bases are TGTGCCTGGAGTGGTCAGGGCGGGAGGGTGGATGAGCAGTTCTTC.

This clone was observed a handful of times. This chain uses TRBV4-1 with TRBJ1-5; 9 positions agree with TRBD1. The V segment lost 4 bases and the J segment 5 bases; nucleotides outside the gene matches: 6. The CDR3 length is 15 residues. Germline V gene sequence: CDR1 MGHRA, CDR2 YSYEKL. Here the CDR3 reads CASSPYRTGDQPQHF. CDR3 in DNA: TGCGCCAGCAGCCCCTATCGGACAGGGGATCAGCCCCAGCATTTT.

This clone appeared a few times. The V gene is TRBV5-8, the J gene TRBJ2-3; the D gene could be TRBD1 or TRBD2 (5 bases each). Trimming shortened V by 4 bases and J by 5 bases, and 11 bases separated the two germline ends. There are 13 residues in the CDR3. Germline CDR1 reads SGHTS; CDR2 reads YDEGEE. In DNA, the CDR3 is TGTGCCAGCAGCCCGGGGACGGTAGATACGCAGTATTTT. It specifies CASSPGTVDTQYF.

The gene calls are TRBV9 and TRBJ2-7, with D unresolved. Germline CDR1 is SGDLS and CDR2 is YYNGEE. This CDR3 region has 14 residues. Between the trimmed V and J ends, which lost 2 bases and 1 base, there was a span of 10 bases. The CDR3 DNA sequence: TGTGCCAGCAGCGTCGGGTTAGGGTCCTACGAGCAGTACTTC. Translation: CASSVGLGSYEQYF.

This chain uses TRBV11-2 with TRBJ2-7; TRBD2 agrees at 13 bases. Looked up from germline, CDR1 is SGHAT and CDR2 is FQNNGV. The CDR3 contains 17 residues. V gave up 3 bases and J gave up 1 base; unmatched junction bases: 6. CDR3 region: CASSFAGTSGMSYEQYF. DNA for the CDR3: TGTGCCAGCAGCTTCGCCGGGACTAGCGGGATGTCCTACGAGCAGTACTTC. The variable domain in full, completed from reference TRBV11-2 and TRBJ2-7, reads EAGVAQSPRYKIIEKRQSVAFWCNPISGHATLYWYQQILGQGPKLLIQFQNNGVVDDSQLPKDRFSAERLKGVDSTLKIQPAKLEDSAVYLCASSFAGTSGMSYEQYFGPGTRLTVT.

The chain joins TRBV27 to TRBJ2-7, with D possibly being TRBD2 (5 bases). The germline V gene has CDR1 MNHEY and CDR2 SMNVEV (reference sequence). The ends were cut back, 2 bases at V and 2 bases at J, with 10 bases in the middle. This CDR3 region has 14 residues. DNA of the CDR3: TGTGCCAGCAGTTTACCGGAGGCCCCCTACGAGCAGTACTTC. This encodes CASSLPEAPYEQYF.

This chain links TRBV11-2 with TRBJ2-5; the D is unclear. CDR3 length: 14 amino acids. The V end was cut by 0 bases, the J end by 5 bases, with 10 bases between. Germline V CDR1 and CDR2: SGHAT, FQNNGV. CDR3 in DNA: TGTGCCAGCAGCTTAGATTGGGTTCGGGAGACCCAGTACTTC. Its translation is CASSLDWVRETQYF.

The CDR3 DNA follows: TGTGCCAGCAGCCCCGCAGAGCGGGAGCAGTACTTC. This encodes CASSPAEREQYF. The chain recombines TRBV7-6 with TRBJ2-7; D is perhaps TRBD2 (5 bases). The ends were cut back, 5 bases at V and 7 bases at J, with 12 bases in the middle. The germline V gene encodes CDR1 SGHVS and CDR2 FNYEAQ. CDR3 length: 12 amino acids.

The chain has TRBV5-4 and TRBJ1-3, with D unresolved. This CDR3 spans 14 amino acids. Germline V CDR1 and CDR2: SGHNT, YYREEE (reference sequence). Trimming removed 1 base from V and 0 bases from J, with 5 bases in between. The CDR3 reads CASSLLGSGNTIYF. The CDR3 bases are TGTGCCAGCAGCTTGTTAGGCTCTGGAAACACCATATATTTT.

The chain is built from TRBV5-1 and TRBJ1-6; TRBD1 agrees at 8 bases. Trimming removed 3 bases from V and 6 bases from J; junction bases left unmatched: 5. Germline V gene lookup returns CDR1 SGHRS and CDR2 YFSETQ. The CDR3 is made up of 15 amino acids. The CDR3 DNA sequence: TGCGCCAGCAGCTCCAGACAGGGGTCTAATTCACCCCTCCACTTT. It yields the protein CASSSRQGSNSPLHF.

V gene TRBV7-2 combines with J gene TRBJ2-7; no reliable D call. Germline V gene sequence: CDR1 SGHTA, CDR2 FQGNSA. V gave up 1 base and J gave up 8 bases, with 21 bases separating them. This CDR3 is built from 16 residues. The DNA of the CDR3 is TGTGCCAGCAGCTTAGTTCCCTCACATTATACAGAGCAGCAGTACTTC. This translates into CASSLVPSHYTEQQYF.

A single count supports this clone. The chain has TRBV11-2 and TRBJ2-1; 7 positions match TRBD2. The CDR3 sequence is 15 residues long. V was clipped by 4 bases and J by 7 bases; unmatched bases: 10. CDR1 is SGHAT and CDR2 is FQNNGV in the germline V gene. As DNA, the CDR3 is TGTGCCAGCAGCTCACTACGGGACGGGGGGAATGAGCAGTTCTTC. This translates into CASSSLRDGGNEQFF.

The V call is TRBV7-9, the J call TRBJ2-1, with TRBD2 matching 13 bases. CDR1 SEHNR and CDR2 FQNEAQ come from the germline V gene (reference sequence). Losses at the gene ends were 10 bases for V and 8 bases for J; bases not matched to a gene: 17. The CDR3 loop spans 17 amino acids. The CDR3 spells CATAGTSGNYLLYEQFF. The CDR3 bases are TGTGCCACCGCCGGGACTAGCGGGAACTACCTCCTGTATGAGCAGTTCTTC.

This chain uses TRBV7-8 with TRBJ1-5; 7 nucleotides match TRBD1. This CDR3 has 15 amino acids. The J segment lost 2 bases and the V segment lost 5 bases, leaving 6 bases of the junction unmatched. CDR1 is SGHVS and CDR2 is FQNEAQ in the germline V gene. As DNA, the CDR3 is TGTGCCAGCAGCGAACAGGGGTCGGGCAATCAGCCCCAGCATTTT. Protein sequence: CASSEQGSGNQPQHF.

The rearrangement uses TRBV7-6 and TRBJ1-2; the match to TRBD1 covers 9 bases. The CDR3 is 14 residues long. Per germline, CDR1 SGHVS and CDR2 FNYEAQ. The V gene end was trimmed by 5 bases and the J gene end by 4 bases; junction bases not matched to a gene: 5. The CDR3 region has the DNA TGTGCCAGCAGCCCGGGACAGGGAGTCTATGGCTACACCTTC. Translated, it gives CASSPGQGVYGYTF.

The chain combines TRBV6-1 with TRBJ2-7, with D uncertain. Trimming left V 4 bases short and J 2 bases short, with 3 bases between. This CDR3 is 11 amino acids long. CDR1 and CDR2 from the germline V gene are MNHNS and SASEGT. CDR3 residues: CASSGTYEQYF. The CDR3 bases are TGTGCCAGCAGTGGGACCTACGAGCAGTACTTC.

V gene TRBV27 combines with J gene TRBJ2-7, with D tentatively TRBD2 (5 bases). Trimming took off 6 bases at V and 0 bases at J, with 15 bases between the two ends. CDR1 and CDR2 (germline): MNHEY, SMNVEV (reference sequence). This CDR3 spans 15 amino acids. For the CDR3, the DNA is TGTGCCAGCAGGGACTGGCTAGGGAGCTCCTACGAGCAGTACTTC. This codes for CASRDWLGSSYEQYF.

This chain connects TRBV5-6 to TRBJ1-1, with no clear D. Trimming removed 4 bases at V and 4 bases at J, with 11 bases between. The CDR3 runs 13 residues. CDR1 and CDR2 (germline): SGHDT, YYEEEE. CDR3 DNA sequence: TGTGCCAGCAGCCTAACCTTTAGCACTGAAGCTTTCTTT. Its translation: CASSLTFSTEAFF.

V gene TRBV6-6 combines with J gene TRBJ2-7; D is possibly TRBD2 (5 bases). The ends were cut back, 0 bases at V and 3 bases at J, with 15 bases in the middle. Germline assignment: CDR1 MNHNY and CDR2 SVGAGI (reference sequence). The CDR3 runs to 16 residues. The CDR3 coding sequence is TGTGCCAGCAGTTACTCATTAGGACTGAACGACTACGAGCAGTACTTC. It specifies CASSYSLGLNDYEQYF.

This clone has more than one count but fewer than ten. This chain connects TRBV7-9 to TRBJ1-2; 11 bases match TRBD1. V shed 5 bases, J shed 7 bases, and the junction held 6 bases outside the gene matches. The CDR3 spans 14 residues. CDR1 is SEHNR, CDR2 FQNEAQ, per germline (reference sequence). The CDR3 sequence is CASSPEDRGLGYTF. CDR3 nucleotides: TGTGCCAGCAGCCCCGAGGACAGGGGGCTTGGCTACACCTTC.

V gene TRBV19 combines with J gene TRBJ2-1; 8 bases match TRBD2. This CDR3 has 14 residues. Trimming at V came to 5 bases and at J to 7 bases, leaving 7 bases not matched to a gene. The germline CDR1 and CDR2 sequences are LNHDA and SQIVND (reference sequence). CDR3 nucleotides: TGTGCCAGTAGTTCGTCGGGAGGGGTTAATGAGCAGTTCTTC. Protein product: CASSSSGGVNEQFF.

The V call is TRBV10-3, the J call TRBJ2-1; 10 positions agree with TRBD2. The germline gives CDR1 ENHRY, CDR2 SYGVKD. The CDR3 runs to 17 residues. V gave up 0 bases and J gave up 9 bases; unmatched junction bases: 11. CDR3 DNA: TGTGCCATCAGTGAGTCCCAATTCGCTAGCGGGAGAGCTGAGCAGTTCTTC. Amino acids: CAISESQFASGRAEQFF.

The J gene is TRBJ1-1, the V gene TRBV5-6; a possible D gene is TRBD1 (6 bases). Germline assignment: CDR1 SGHDT and CDR2 YYEEEE. Trimming took 3 bases from V and 9 from J, leaving 18 bases between them. The CDR3 has 14 residues. The CDR3 DNA follows: TGTGCCAGCAGCTCATCGGTTTCGGACAGACAAGCTTTCTTT. Its translation: CASSSSVSDRQAFF.

This sequence joins TRBV5-6 and TRBJ2-1; 7 bases map to TRBD2. V was pared by 0 bases and J by 6 bases, with 9 bases of the junction left unmatched. The CDR3 consists of 16 residues. The V gene's germline CDR1 is SGHDT and CDR2 YYEEEE. This CDR3 is CASSLDPAGFFNEQFF. Here the CDR3 DNA reads TGTGCCAGCAGCTTGGATCCAGCGGGATTCTTCAATGAGCAGTTCTTC.

J is TRBJ2-7 and V is TRBV14; D call uncertain. The germline V gene has CDR1 SGHDN and CDR2 FVKESK. The CDR3 is 14 residues long. Trimming stripped 4 bases from V and 6 bases from J, with 16 bases between. The CDR3 sequence: CASSRELFGPEQYF. The CDR3 bases are TGTGCCAGCAGCCGAGAACTATTTGGGCCCGAGCAGTACTTC. Full variable domain (remainder filled in from reference TRBV14 and TRBJ2-7): EAGVTQFPSHSVIEKGQTVTLRCDPISGHDNLYWYRRVMGKEIKFLLHFVKESKQDESGMPNNRFLAERTGGTYSTLKVQPAELEDSGVYFCASSRELFGPEQYFGPGTRLTVT.